The 6 T cell receptor beta chains given below trace back to one sample, sequenced in a study of blood T cell repertoires in COVID-19. Sequencing was performed with immunoSEQ multiplex PCR; in TCRdb, only in-frame clones are kept and a portion is missing. The sample comprises about 130,000 clones, over 75% of which are singletons, and approximately 10% rests with the top ten. The material sequenced was peripheral blood. The receptors derive from a man in his sixties with acute or convalescent COVID-19.

V is TRBV6-1 and J is TRBJ1-2; 7 bases are a match to TRBD1. Germline CDR1 reads MNHNS; CDR2 reads SASEGT. The CDR3 covers 15 residues. V shed 5 bases and J 3 bases; nucleotides not matched to a gene: 9. CDR3: CASSNTQGGDYGYTF. The CDR3 DNA reads as TGTGCCAGCAGTAACACTCAGGGGGGAGACTATGGCTACACCTTC.

The chain combines TRBV28 with TRBJ1-5, with D possibly being TRBD1 (5 bases). Germline CDR1 MDHEN, CDR2 SYDVKM. V dropped 11 bases and J dropped 5 bases, with 19 bases sitting between them. The CDR3 runs 14 residues. The CDR3 DNA follows: TGTGCCGCCGTGGGGGGGTATGGACATCAGCCCCAGCATTTT. It yields the protein CAAVGGYGHQPQHF.

This clone was picked up one time. V and J are TRBV29-1 and TRBJ2-7, with no clear D. CDR1 is SQVTM, CDR2 ANQGSEA, per germline. Between the trimmed V and J ends, which lost 3 bases and 4 bases, there was a span of 10 bases. CDR3 length equals 12 residues. CDR3 bases: TGCAGCGTTGAGGGCATTGGGTACGAGCAGTACTTC. The encoded protein is CSVEGIGYEQYF.

This chain uses TRBV5-1 with TRBJ1-6, with 7 positions matching TRBD1. Germline CDR1 reads SGHRS; CDR2 reads YFSETQ. The CDR3 consists of 18 residues. Losses at the gene ends were 4 bases for V and 0 bases for J; bases not matched to a gene: 10. CDR3 residues: CASSPRDRISSYNSPLHF. In DNA, the CDR3 is TGCGCCAGCAGCCCCCGGGACAGAATAAGCTCCTATAATTCACCCCTCCACTTT.

The rearrangement uses TRBV3-1 (or the pseudogene TRBV3-2) and TRBJ1-3; a weak D match, TRBD1 (6 bases). From germline, CDR1 is LGHDT and CDR2 YNNKEL (reference sequence). CDR3 length equals 17 residues. V was shortened by 4 bases and J by 4 bases, with 20 bases between the two germline ends. The CDR3 reads CASSRKSGTTGGNTIYF. The CDR3 coding sequence is TGTGCCAGCAGCCGCAAGTCCGGGACAACGGGGGGAAACACCATATATTTT.

This clone was detected only a few times. This sequence joins TRBV5-4 and TRBJ1-2; D remains ambiguous. Trimming took 0 bases from V and 11 from J, leaving 14 bases between them. The CDR3 covers 13 residues. From germline, CDR1 is SGHNT and CDR2 YYREEE (reference sequence). CDR3 loop: CASSLADAEGYTF. The DNA for the CDR3 is TGTGCCAGCAGCTTGGCCGATGCAGAGGGATACACCTTC.